This paragraph reports one TCR beta chain. TCRdb's table, derived via immunoSEQ multiplex PCR, lists solely in-frame clones and lacks some. The table shows some 99,000 clones, with more than 70% occurring only once. Germline assignment: CDR1 LGHDT and CDR2 YNNKEL (reference sequence). This CDR3 comprises 14 residues. J gave up 5 bases and V 1 base, and 2 bases lay outside the gene matches. This sample stems from a study of blood T cell repertoires in COVID-19. Study in general: The samples span acute and convalescent COVID-19 from the United States, Italy and Spain.

This chain connects TRBV3-1 (or the pseudogene TRBV3-2) to TRBJ2-7; TRBD1 matches 10 bases. Specimen: peripheral blood. This TCR was recovered from a woman aged 55 to 70 in a cohort sampled during active or convalescent COVID-19. CDR3: CASSQGQGAHEQYF. CDR3 sequence (DNA): TGTGCCAGCAGCCAAGGACAGGGGGCACACGAGCAGTACTTC.